The 32 T cell receptor beta chains presented below share a single source sample, sequenced in a study of T-cell memory formation after mild COVID-19 (dated by TCRdb to 2020 to 2023). Receptors were amplified or captured by 5' RACE. Reads for this sample came from an Illumina NovaSeq 6000. TCRdb redid the processing of the public reads, applying fastp at Q25 and MiXCR, and retained in-frame beta chains. One record per CDR3 amino acid sequence lists the most common genes and DNA. Recorded for this sample are fewer than 30,000 distinct CDR3 sequences; around 12% of them occurred a single time. The ten largest clonotypes hold approximately 16% of the sample. The sample taken for sequencing was PBMCs or a T cell subset sorted from them (not recorded which). All receptors derive from an adult woman who had mild COVID-19 (a few samples of this study predate the infection). The sample titles of this study are shuffled in the database, so cell type and time point are left out; the donor was told from shared clones.

This clonotype was observed many times. This rearrangement joins TRBV20-1 to TRBJ2-1, with a weak D call TRBD2 (6 bases). Germline V CDR1 and CDR2: DFQATT, SNEGSKA (reference sequence). V lost 0 bases and J lost 0, with 6 bases in between. This CDR3 contains 14 residues. In DNA, the CDR3 is TGCAGTGCTAGAGACGGGAGCTCCTACAATGAGCAGTTCTTC. This encodes CSARDGSSYNEQFF.

This clonotype was counted at least ten times. The chain links TRBV12-3 or TRBV12-4 to TRBJ1-1, with D unclear. This CDR3 is 13 amino acids long. V was clipped by 7 bases and J by 1 base, with 10 bases between them. CDR3 DNA sequence: TGTGCCAGCACCTCGCCTCGGAACACTGAAGCTTTCTTT. It translates to CASTSPRNTEAFF.

This clonotype was detected ten times or more. This chain's CDR3 is CSVELRSGTGYEQYF. As DNA, the CDR3 is TGCAGCGTTGAGCTCCGATCCGGGACAGGGTACGAGCAGTACTTC. This chain joins TRBV29-1 and TRBJ2-7; TRBD1 matches 9 bases. V lost 3 bases, J lost 4 bases, and 10 bases stayed unmatched. The CDR3 has 15 amino acids. Germline CDR1 is SQVTM and CDR2 is ANQGSEA.

This clonotype showed up many times. The chain has TRBV3-1 and TRBJ2-3; D is undetermined. The CDR3 extends over 16 amino acids. V lost 4 bases and J lost 2, with 16 bases in between. Germline loops: CDR1 LGHDT, CDR2 YNNKEL (reference sequence). CDR3 in DNA: TGTGCCAGCAGCCCCCGATGGACCGAGTTCACAGATACGCAGTATTTT. It codes for CASSPRWTEFTDTQYF.

This clonotype occurred many times. V and J are TRBV6-2 or TRBV6-3 and TRBJ1-5; D may be TRBD1 (6 bases). Germline V gives CDR1 MNHEY, CDR2 SVGEGT. This CDR3 spans 15 amino acids. With 6 bases removed from V and 4 bases from J, the gap between germline ends came to 16 bases. CDR3 amino acids: CASSPGVADNQPQHF. The CDR3 nucleotides read TGTGCCAGCAGCCCAGGGGTCGCAGATAATCAGCCCCAGCATTTT.

There are many counts of this clonotype. V usage is TRBV12-3 or TRBV12-4 and J usage is TRBJ1-2, with D tentatively TRBD1 (5 bases). V lost 7 bases to trimming and J lost 8 bases, with 14 bases between them. The CDR3 consists of 12 residues. The CDR3 loop reads CASNIGGIGYTF. CDR3 coding DNA: TGTGCCAGCAATATCGGGGGGATCGGCTACACCTTC.

The sample holds many counts of this clonotype. The gene calls are TRBV7-2 and TRBJ2-3; D possibly corresponds to TRBD2 (6 bases). The CDR3 has 11 residues. V lost 10 bases and J lost 4, with 9 bases in between. Germline V gene data show CDR1 as SGHTA and CDR2 as FQGNSA. CDR3 bases: TGTGCCACCGCGGGGCCAGATACGCAGTATTTT. Translation gives CATAGPDTQYF. Supplemented by reference TRBV7-2 and TRBJ2-3, the full variable domain reads GAGVSQSPSNKVTEKGKDVELRCDPISGHTALYWYRQSLGQGLEFLIYFQGNSAPDKSGLPSDRFSAERTGGSVSTLTIQRTQQEDSAVYLCATAGPDTQYFGPGTRLTVL.

To note about this clonotype: This may arise from a read error, as a much more abundant clone is one base away. This chain uses TRBV27 with TRBJ2-6, with D possibly matching TRBD1 (5 bases). The CDR3 is 17 residues long. V was clipped by 6 bases and J by 3 bases, with 18 bases between them. Germline CDR1 MNHEY, CDR2 SMNVEV (reference sequence). CDR3: CASSPSAGCSGANVLTF. The CDR3 bases are TGTGCCAGCAGCCCTTCCGCAGGGTGTAGTGGGGCCAACGTCCTGACTTTC.

This clonotype was detected ten times or more. This chain joins TRBV4-3 and TRBJ2-1, with D possibly matching TRBD2 (5 bases). CDR1 and CDR2 from the germline V gene are LGHNA and YSLEER. The CDR3 has 13 amino acids. Trimming removed 4 bases from V and 6 bases from J, with 10 bases in between. The CDR3 sequence is CASSRKGVNEQFF. For the CDR3, the DNA is TGCGCCAGCAGCCGAAAGGGAGTCAATGAGCAGTTCTTC.

This clonotype has ten or more counts. The chain couples TRBV3-1 to TRBJ2-7, with 8 bases identical to TRBD1. Germline CDR1 and CDR2: LGHDT and YNNKEL (reference sequence). The V gene end was trimmed by 2 bases and the J gene end by 0 bases; junction bases not matched to a gene: 3. The length of the CDR3 is 15 residues. The CDR3 bases are TGTGCCAGCAGCCAACCCGGGACAGGCTCCTACGAGCAGTACTTC. This translates into CASSQPGTGSYEQYF.

This clonotype was detected many times. The V call is TRBV5-6, the J call TRBJ2-1; D not resolved. The V gene lost 2 bases and the J gene lost 8 bases, with 11 bases spanning the gap. Germline CDR1 SGHDT, CDR2 YYEEEE. The CDR3 has 13 amino acids. The CDR3 region is CASSFWVADEQFF. CDR3 bases: TGTGCCAGCAGCTTTTGGGTCGCGGATGAGCAGTTCTTC.

This clonotype was seen ten or more times. CDR3 loop: CSAPATAKNIQYF. The CDR3 coding sequence is TGCAGTGCCCCAGCGACAGCCAAAAACATTCAGTACTTC. The gene calls are TRBV20-1 and TRBJ2-4; D gene unclear. The V end was cut by 6 bases, the J end by 0 bases, with 9 bases between. Germline assignment: CDR1 DFQATT and CDR2 SNEGSKA (reference sequence). The CDR3 has 13 residues.

This clonotype was detected ten times or more. V usage is TRBV12-3 or TRBV12-4 and J usage is TRBJ1-4; TRBD1 aligns across 10 bases. CDR3 size: 13 residues. CDR3 in amino acids: CATSGTGAEKLFF. DNA for the CDR3: TGTGCGACCTCGGGGACAGGGGCGGAAAAACTGTTTTTT.

V and J are TRBV5-5 and TRBJ2-3, with D uncertain. CDR1 is SGHKS, CDR2 YYEKEE, per germline (reference sequence). The CDR3 consists of 15 residues. The V gene lost 4 bases and the J gene lost 6 bases, with 18 bases spanning the gap. The CDR3 nucleotides are TGTGCCAGCAGCCTGAAGCAGCCTACCATCGATACGCAGTATTTT. Its translation: CASSLKQPTIDTQYF.

There are many counts of this clonotype. The J gene is TRBJ2-2, the V gene TRBV12-3 or TRBV12-4, with 8 positions matching TRBD1. This CDR3 spans 15 amino acids. V lost 2 bases to trimming and J lost 9 bases; unmatched junction nucleotides: 8. The CDR3 DNA is TGTGCCAGCAGTTTATGGACAGGGATGGGCCGGGAGCTGTTTTTT. Translated, it gives CASSLWTGMGRELFF.

This clonotype came up many times. The rearrangement joins TRBV15 to TRBJ1-2, with D hard to call. CDR3 length: 12 residues. Trimming shortened V by 6 bases and J by 2 bases, and 7 bases separated the two germline ends. Germline lookup yields CDR1 LNHNV and CDR2 YYDKDF (reference sequence). The CDR3 DNA reads as TGTGCCACCAGTATAGGAAACTATGGCTACACCTTC. Its translation is CATSIGNYGYTF. Variable domain in full (rest from reference TRBV15 and TRBJ1-2): DAMVIQNPRYQVTQFGKPVTLSCSQTLNHNVMYWYQQKSSQAPKLLFHYYDKDFNNEADTPDNFQSRRPNTSFCFLDIRSPGLGDTAMYLCATSIGNYGYTFGSGTRLTVV.

This clonotype was recorded many times. The chain couples TRBV12-3 or TRBV12-4 to TRBJ2-3; D could derive from TRBD1 or TRBD2 (5 bases each). The germline V and J ends were trimmed by 6 bases and 3 bases, with 13 bases remaining between them. CDR3 length: 14 residues. This chain's CDR3 is CASSGSGRTDTQYF. CDR3 coding DNA: TGTGCCAGCAGCGGATCGGGACGAACAGATACGCAGTATTTT.

About this clonotype itself: This clone may be a read error of a much larger clone one base away. This chain uses TRBV20-1 with TRBJ2-5; 11 positions agree with TRBD2. Germline CDR1 is DFQATT and CDR2 is SNEGSKA (reference sequence). The CDR3 is made up of 15 amino acids. V shed 4 bases, J shed 5 bases, and the junction held 9 bases outside the gene matches. The CDR3 sequence: CSAMPLAGAHETQYF. Here the CDR3 DNA reads TGCAGTGCTATGCCACTAGCGGGAGCACACGAGACCCAGTACTTC.

In its sample, this clonotype was seen many times. The chain combines TRBV11-3 with TRBJ2-7; D unclear. The germline V gene has CDR1 SGHNT and CDR2 YENEEA. V shed 3 bases and J shed 6 bases, with 12 bases lying between them. This CDR3 has 13 residues. The CDR3 sequence is CASSFSYRGEQYF. The CDR3 coding sequence is TGTGCCAGCAGCTTTTCCTATAGAGGCGAGCAGTACTTC.

Comment on this clonotype: A much larger clone is a single base away; this may be a read error. The J gene is TRBJ2-5, the V gene TRBV5-1, with 10 bases identical to TRBD2. This CDR3 is built from 17 residues. The junction had 9 bases not matched to a gene; V was cut back by 4 bases and J by 0 bases. The germline V gene has CDR1 SGHRS and CDR2 YFSETQ. The CDR3 bases are TGCGCCAGCAGCCCGGGACGAGCGGGGGGGTACCAAGAGACCCAGTACTTC. Its protein is CASSPGRAGGYQETQYF.

This clonotype was seen ten or more times. J is TRBJ2-7 and V is TRBV12-3 or TRBV12-4; no reliable D call. V was pared by 6 bases and J by 2 bases, with 11 bases between. The CDR3 has 13 residues. CDR3 protein: CASRPRTAYEQYF. For the CDR3, the DNA is TGTGCCAGCAGACCCCGGACGGCCTACGAGCAGTACTTC.

Ten or more counts support this clonotype. The chain carries TRBV7-9 and TRBJ2-2; D uncertain. CDR3 length: 16 residues. In germline, CDR1 is SEHNR, CDR2 FQNEAQ (reference sequence). The V end lost 1 base, the J end lost 6 bases, and 15 bases lay between the germline ends. Here the CDR3 DNA reads TGTGCCAGCAGCTTAGTACAGACCGTAGGCTCCGGGGAGCTGTTTTTT. It encodes CASSLVQTVGSGELFF.

This clonotype was counted between two and nine times. This sequence may be a read error, since a much larger clone differs from it by one base. The chain is built from TRBV6-2 or TRBV6-3 and TRBJ2-3; 7 bases are a match to TRBD2. This CDR3 spans 12 amino acids. Germline values: CDR1 MNHEY, CDR2 SVGEGT. The CDR3 DNA is TGTGCCAGCAGCCCCAGCGGGGATACGCGGTATTTT. This sequence encodes CASSPSGDTRYF.

This clonotype was counted many times. The chain joins TRBV10-2 to TRBJ2-3; no firm D call. Trimming took 7 bases from V and 4 from J, leaving 15 bases between them. The CDR3 extends over 14 amino acids. CDR1 and CDR2 from the germline V gene are WSHSY and SAAADI. DNA of the CDR3: TGCGCCAGCAAGGCAGAAGGGATGGCAGATACGCAGTATTTT. Protein sequence: CASKAEGMADTQYF.

This clonotype appeared many times. This chain uses TRBV6-6 with TRBJ2-1; TRBD2 matches 11 bases. This CDR3 spans 15 amino acids. Germline V lookup: CDR1 MNHNY, CDR2 SVGAGI (reference sequence). The trim removed 5 bases at V and 5 bases at J, leaving 5 bases unmatched. CDR3 sequence reads: CASSLIAGGNNEQFF. The CDR3 nucleotides are TGTGCCAGCAGTCTCATAGCGGGGGGGAACAATGAGCAGTTCTTC.

This clonotype was seen at least ten times. The rearrangement uses TRBV6-6 and TRBJ2-3, with TRBD1 as a possible D gene (5 bases). Germline assignment: CDR1 MNHNY and CDR2 SVGAGI (reference sequence). CDR3 length equals 12 residues. Trimming took off 6 bases at V and 5 bases at J, with 9 bases between the two ends. The CDR3 sequence: CASSPTEDTQYF. As DNA, the CDR3 is TGTGCCAGCAGCCCGACAGAAGATACGCAGTATTTT.

This clonotype was counted many times. This rearrangement joins TRBV7-3 to TRBJ2-7; 10 nucleotides line up with TRBD1. The length of the CDR3 is 19 residues. Per germline, CDR1 SGHTA and CDR2 FQGTGA. Losses at the gene ends were 3 bases for V and 1 base for J; bases not matched to a gene: 15. The CDR3 region is CASSFRTKAGDRGSYEQYF. In DNA form, the CDR3 reads TGTGCCAGCAGCTTCAGGACCAAGGCGGGGGACAGGGGTTCCTACGAGCAGTACTTC.

There are many counts of this clonotype. The rearrangement joins TRBV30 to TRBJ1-2; 8 bases fit TRBD1. CDR3 length: 15 amino acids. Trimming at V came to 1 base and at J to 4 bases, leaving 8 bases not matched to a gene. Germline CDR1 GTSNPN, CDR2 SVGIG (reference sequence). CDR3 sequence reads: CAWSATDRAAYGYTF. The CDR3 bases are TGTGCCTGGAGTGCCACGGACAGGGCTGCCTATGGCTACACCTTC. Combining the CDR3 with reference TRBV30 and TRBJ1-2 gives the whole variable domain SQTIHQWPATLVQPVGSPLSLECTVEGTSNPNLYWYRQAAGRGLQLLFYSVGIGQISSEVPQNLSASRPQDRQFILSSKKLLLSDSGFYLCAWSATDRAAYGYTFGSGTRLTVV.

This clonotype has at least ten counts. The V call is TRBV11-2, the J call TRBJ1-2, with 11 bases identical to TRBD1. From germline, CDR1 is SGHAT and CDR2 FQNNGV. V lost 5 bases to trimming and J lost 4 bases; unmatched junction nucleotides: 3. The CDR3 covers 14 residues. The CDR3 region is CASSRDRGGYGYTF. The CDR3 nucleotides are TGTGCCAGCAGCCGGGACAGGGGGGGCTATGGCTACACCTTC.

Many counts were recorded for this clonotype. J is TRBJ2-1 and V is TRBV7-3, with TRBD2 matching 8 bases. Per germline, CDR1 SGHTA and CDR2 FQGTGA. This CDR3 has 14 amino acids. J lost 8 bases, V lost 2 bases, and 5 bases had no gene match. The CDR3 DNA is TGTGCCAGCAGCTTAGCGGGAGGCCTCGATGAGCAGTTCTTC. Its translation is CASSLAGGLDEQFF.

This clonotype was observed many times. The rearrangement links TRBV9 to TRBJ2-3, with D hard to call. There are 14 residues in the CDR3. Trimming took 1 base from V and 1 from J, leaving 7 bases between them. The germline gives CDR1 SGDLS, CDR2 YYNGEE. In DNA, the CDR3 is TGTGCCAGCAGCGTAATGACCGGCACAGATACGCAGTATTTT. Translated, it gives CASSVMTGTDTQYF.

This clonotype was recorded many times. V gene TRBV24-1 combines with J gene TRBJ2-2, with 11 nucleotides matching TRBD2. Germline CDR1 KGHDR, CDR2 SFDVKD. This CDR3 has 21 residues. V was pared by 0 bases and J by 1 base, with 12 bases of the junction left unmatched. The CDR3 protein is CATSDLRGLAGGLRNTGELFF. The CDR3 bases are TGTGCCACCAGTGATTTGCGGGGGCTAGCGGGAGGATTACGGAACACCGGGGAGCTGTTTTTT.